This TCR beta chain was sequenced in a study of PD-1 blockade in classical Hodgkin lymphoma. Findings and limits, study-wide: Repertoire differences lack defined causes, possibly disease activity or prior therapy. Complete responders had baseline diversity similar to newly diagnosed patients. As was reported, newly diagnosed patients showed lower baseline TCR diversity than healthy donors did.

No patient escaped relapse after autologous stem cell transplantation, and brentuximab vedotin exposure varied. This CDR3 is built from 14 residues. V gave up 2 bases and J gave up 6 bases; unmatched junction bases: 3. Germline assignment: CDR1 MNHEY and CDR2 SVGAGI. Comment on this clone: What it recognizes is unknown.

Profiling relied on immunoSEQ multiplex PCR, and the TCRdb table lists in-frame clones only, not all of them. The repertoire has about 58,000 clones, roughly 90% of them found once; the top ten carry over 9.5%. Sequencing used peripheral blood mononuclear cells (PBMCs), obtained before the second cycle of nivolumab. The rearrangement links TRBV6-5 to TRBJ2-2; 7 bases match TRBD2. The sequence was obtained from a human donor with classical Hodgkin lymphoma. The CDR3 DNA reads TGTGCCAGCAGTTACAGGGCGGGAGCCGGGGAGCTGTTTTTT. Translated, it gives CASSYRAGAGELFF.